The 21 T cell receptor beta chains given below trace back to one sample, sequenced in a study of T cell repertoires in cytomegalovirus infection. Using its own MiXCR run on the reads, TCRdb lists one record per CDR3 protein. This sample has about 330,000 distinct CDR3 sequences, with over 7.5% found just once. Sequenced sample: PBMCs. The receptors were gathered from a human donor in good health (CMV status not recorded). Some clones in this sample may be carry-over from other donors' samples.

V is TRBV6-2 or TRBV6-3 and J is TRBJ2-2, with D perhaps TRBD1 (6 bases). V lost 5 bases, J lost 7 bases, and 17 bases lay in between. This CDR3 has 15 amino acids. The germline gives CDR1 MNHEY, CDR2 SVGEGT. This CDR3 is CASSGSAGTHGELFF. CDR3 DNA sequence: TGTGCCAGCAGTGGCTCGGCTGGGACACACGGGGAGCTGTTTTTT.

The V gene is TRBV7-3, the J gene TRBJ2-3; TRBD2 agrees at 8 bases. J was trimmed by 5 bases and V by 4 bases; bases with no gene match: 14. The germline CDR1 and CDR2 sequences are SGHTA and FQGTGA. This CDR3 is built from 17 residues. As DNA, the CDR3 is TGTGCCAGCAGCTCAGATCTGAGCCGGGGGGGCAGAGATACGCAGTATTTT. The encoded protein is CASSSDLSRGGRDTQYF.

This clonotype occurred many times. The chain joins TRBV7-9 to TRBJ1-6; 9 positions agree with TRBD1. Germline V CDR1 and CDR2: SEHNR, FQNEAQ (reference sequence). The V and J ends lost 1 base and 9 bases, in that order; junction bases with no gene match: 10. This CDR3 contains 17 residues. The CDR3: CASSLGGFGTGISPLHF. In DNA, the CDR3 is TGTGCCAGCAGCTTAGGAGGCTTCGGGACAGGGATTTCACCCCTCCACTTT.

This clonotype came up many times. The rearrangement joins TRBV12-3 or TRBV12-4 to TRBJ2-3; TRBD1 matches at 9 bases. The junction had 15 bases not matched to a gene; V was cut back by 8 bases and J by 3 bases. There are 17 residues in the CDR3. This CDR3 reads CASPPTVGQGITDTQYF. CDR3 coding DNA: TGTGCCAGCCCTCCGACGGTGGGACAGGGTATTACAGATACGCAGTATTTT.

This clonotype was seen ten or more times. This rearrangement joins TRBV5-1 to TRBJ2-5, with 9 bases fitting TRBD2. The CDR3 runs 16 residues. V was pared by 2 bases and J by 5 bases, with 10 bases of the junction left unmatched. In germline, CDR1 is SGHRS, CDR2 YFSETQ. The CDR3 nucleotides read TGCGCCAGCAGCTTAGTTGGCGGGGGGGCTGGTGAGACCCAGTACTTC. Translating it yields CASSLVGGGAGETQYF.

The chain recombines TRBV15 with TRBJ2-5, with 10 bases that match TRBD2. Trimming at V came to 1 base and at J to 4 bases, leaving 6 bases not matched to a gene. The CDR3 contains 16 residues. CDR1 is LNHNV, CDR2 YYDKDF, per germline (reference sequence). CDR3 in DNA: TGTGCCACCAGCAGAGCAGCGGGAGGGCCTCCAGAGACCCAGTACTTC. This gives the protein CATSRAAGGPPETQYF.

This clonotype was found many times. The chain carries TRBV7-3 and TRBJ2-1; 12 positions agree with TRBD2. V lost 3 bases, J lost 10 bases, and 7 bases stayed unmatched. The germline V gene has CDR1 SGHTA and CDR2 FQGTGA. CDR3 length: 15 amino acids. This CDR3 is CASSFLAGGPGEQFF. Here the CDR3 DNA reads TGTGCCAGCAGCTTTCTAGCGGGGGGGCCAGGGGAGCAGTTCTTC. The full variable domain, in which reference TRBV7-3 and TRBJ2-1 provide the parts outside the CDR3, is GAGVSQTPSNKVTEKGKYVELRCDPISGHTALYWYRQSLGQGPEFLIYFQGTGAADDSGLPNDRFFAVRPEGSVSTLKIQRTERGDSAVYLCASSFLAGGPGEQFFGPGTRLTVL.

This clonotype has a count of ten or more. V usage is TRBV7-2 and J usage is TRBJ2-7, with 16 bases lining up with TRBD2. V lost 5 bases, J lost 4 bases, and 14 bases stayed unmatched. This CDR3 is 19 amino acids long. Germline V gives CDR1 SGHTA, CDR2 FQGNSA. In DNA form, the CDR3 reads TGTGCCAGCAGCCCTAGGAAGGGGACTAGCGGGAGGGCCGGGTACGAGCAGTACTTC. It codes for CASSPRKGTSGRAGYEQYF.

This clonotype was counted only a few times. The V call is TRBV7-2, the J call TRBJ1-4, with D maybe TRBD1 (6 bases). The germline V gene encodes CDR1 SGHTA and CDR2 FQGNSA. The CDR3 has 16 residues. Trimming pared 5 bases from V and 8 bases from J, leaving 21 bases between. CDR3 sequence (DNA): TGTGCCAGCAGCCCGCACCAGCGGGGGGCGGGAGAAAAACTGTTTTTT. Translation: CASSPHQRGAGEKLFF.

The rearrangement joins TRBV7-2 to TRBJ1-2; 7 bases are shared with TRBD1. V was pared by 2 bases and J by 8 bases, with 14 bases of the junction left unmatched. The CDR3 extends over 16 amino acids. The germline CDR1 and CDR2 sequences are SGHTA and FQGNSA. This CDR3 reads CASSLTQGGVRDGYTF. CDR3 DNA: TGTGCCAGCAGCTTAACCCAGGGGGGGGTACGAGACGGCTACACCTTC.

This clonotype was counted many times. J is TRBJ2-7 and V is TRBV7-2; D gene uncertain. CDR1 and CDR2 from the germline V gene are SGHTA and FQGNSA. This CDR3 comprises 15 residues. V was pared by 1 base and J by 6 bases, with 16 bases between. The CDR3 sequence: CASSLGGRVPGEQYF. The CDR3 nucleotides read TGTGCCAGCAGCTTAGGCGGTAGAGTTCCGGGCGAGCAGTACTTC.

This clonotype has a count of ten or more. The gene calls are TRBV20-1 and TRBJ2-5; 10 bases align to TRBD2. CDR3 length: 15 amino acids. With V trimmed by 0 bases and J by 5 bases, 6 bases remained unmatched. Germline V gene data show CDR1 as DFQATT and CDR2 as SNEGSKA (reference sequence). The CDR3 DNA reads as TGCAGTGCTAGAGATCTAGCGGGAGCTTGGGAGACCCAGTACTTC. It codes for CSARDLAGAWETQYF.

The sample holds a few counts of this clonotype. This chain uses TRBV6-5 with TRBJ2-7, with 9 bases lining up with TRBD2. Germline V CDR1 and CDR2: MNHEY, SVGAGI. V lost 0 bases, J lost 5 bases, and 8 bases stayed unmatched. This CDR3 has 16 residues. The chain's CDR3 is CASSYSLAGVINEQYF. CDR3 DNA: TGTGCCAGCAGTTACTCGTTAGCGGGAGTAATTAACGAGCAGTACTTC.

The chain has TRBV14 and TRBJ2-1, with a possible D match to TRBD2 (5 bases). Germline values: CDR1 SGHDN, CDR2 FVKESK. With 4 bases removed from V and 9 bases from J, the gap between germline ends came to 10 bases. The CDR3 contains 12 residues. This CDR3 is CASSPKGAEQFF. For the CDR3, the DNA is TGTGCCAGCAGCCCCAAGGGAGCTGAGCAGTTCTTC.

This clonotype was found many times. V gene TRBV7-8 combines with J gene TRBJ2-7, with 7 positions matching TRBD2. The CDR3 is 16 residues long. Trimming took 4 bases from V and 7 from J; bases not matched to a gene: 16. Looked up from germline, CDR1 is SGHVS and CDR2 is FQNEAQ. In DNA form, the CDR3 reads TGTGCCAGCAGCTCTCGAGGGGCTAGCGGCTACGAAGAGCAGTACTTC. Protein product: CASSSRGASGYEEQYF.

This clonotype has more than one count but fewer than ten. This sequence joins TRBV12-3 or TRBV12-4 and TRBJ1-5; tentatively, D is TRBD1 (5 bases). Trimming cost V 3 bases and J 7 bases, with 13 bases left between them. The CDR3 consists of 14 residues. In DNA, the CDR3 is TGTGCCAGCAGTTTCTCAACCGGGGACCAGCCCCAGCATTTT. It is translated as CASSFSTGDQPQHF.

Comment on this clonotype: A much larger clone lies one base from this, so it may be a read error. The chain uses TRBV28 and TRBJ2-6; possibly TRBD1 for D (6 bases). The CDR3 totals 21 residues. With 5 bases removed from V and 0 bases from J, the gap between germline ends came to 26 bases. Looked up from germline, CDR1 is MDHEN and CDR2 is SYDVKM. The CDR3 protein is CASSPPGTPLSGNSGANVLTF. The CDR3 DNA is TGTGCCAGCAGTCCCCCCGGGACACCTCTAAGCGGTAACTCTGGGGCCAACGTCCTGACTTTC.

This clonotype has more than one count but fewer than ten. The chain uses TRBV7-2 and TRBJ2-7; D gene uncertain. V shed 2 bases and J shed 0 bases, with 8 bases lying between them. Germline V gene sequence: CDR1 SGHTA, CDR2 FQGNSA. The CDR3 is made up of 14 amino acids. In nucleotides, the CDR3 is TGTGCCAGCAGCTTATTCCCTAGCTCCTACGAGCAGTACTTC. It encodes CASSLFPSSYEQYF.

This clonotype has a count of ten or more. The chain couples TRBV19 to TRBJ1-2; D is possibly TRBD1 (6 bases). Deletions cut 8 bases from V and 4 bases from J, with 23 bases between. The CDR3 has 16 residues. The germline CDR1 and CDR2 sequences are LNHDA and SQIVND (reference sequence). CDR3 protein: CASLPNLGRDIYGYTF. The CDR3 DNA follows: TGTGCCAGTCTACCCAATTTGGGCCGGGACATCTATGGCTACACCTTC.

V usage is TRBV20-1 and J usage is TRBJ1-6; no firm D call. The CDR3 length is 14 residues. CDR1 and CDR2 (germline): DFQATT, SNEGSKA (reference sequence). V lost 3 bases to trimming and J lost 5 bases, with 11 bases between them. The CDR3 region is CSASSSSDNSPLHF. CDR3 nucleotides: TGCAGTGCTAGTAGTTCGTCCGATAATTCACCCCTCCACTTT.

This clonotype was counted at least ten times. The rearrangement links TRBV7-8 to TRBJ1-5; D is perhaps TRBD1 (5 bases). The V end lost 1 base, the J end lost 2 bases, and 18 bases lay between the germline ends. The CDR3 runs 18 residues. From germline, CDR1 is SGHVS and CDR2 FQNEAQ. CDR3 protein: CASSLEGWRRGGNQPQHF. DNA of the CDR3: TGTGCCAGCAGCTTAGAGGGTTGGAGAAGAGGGGGCAATCAGCCCCAGCATTTT. The variable domain in full, with the rest retrieved from reference TRBV7-8 and TRBJ1-5, is GAGVSQSPRYKVAKRGQDVALRCDPISGHVSLFWYQQALGQGPEFLTYFQNEAQLDKSGLPSDRFFAERPEGSVSTLKIQRTQQEDSAVYLCASSLEGWRRGGNQPQHFGDGTRLSIL.